The clone carrying this T cell receptor (beta chain) showed up just a few times. This entry belongs to a study of cytomegalovirus exposure and HLA in healthy donors. The PCR employed 60 Vbeta primers together with 13 Jbeta primers. Study processing details: As a later analysis found, there were 70 million to 90 million unique TCR beta chains, of which roughly 11 million were shared. The repertoire was sequenced with immunoSEQ multiplex PCR; TCRdb's copy has only in-frame clones and lacks some. The V and J calls and clone size were taken over from that table, and D and trimming were inferred from the DNA. The sample has 70,000 to 90,000 clones, 70% to 75% seen once. The junction had 4 bases not matched to a gene; V was cut back by 3 bases and J by 4 bases. The CDR3 length is 14 residues. Germline V gene lookup returns CDR1 SGHRS and CDR2 YFSETQ.

The chain employs TRBV5-1 and TRBJ2-5; 9 bases are shared with TRBD2. This sequence was found in a man aged 55-75 years in good health and CMV-seronegative. The sample taken for sequencing was PBMCs. In DNA, the CDR3 is TGCGCCAGCAGCTCGCGGGGGGGGCTAGAGACCCAGTACTTC. Translated: CASSSRGGLETQYF.